Listed below are T cell receptor beta chains from one sample, sequenced in a study of blood T cells in healthy people across ages. MiXCR, run by TCRdb on the 5' RACE reads, gives a single entry per CDR3 protein. The repertoire holds 910,000 or so distinct CDR3 sequences, with around 54% as singletons. What was sequenced was blood. The receptor source for this set is a woman aged 55-69 years in good health. Both conserved end residues are part of each CDR3. D genes are given only for firm matches. For some rows the clone size is stated as once, few or many, or as a class when expanded; others skip it.

v_call	j_call	d_call	clone_size	cdr3_aa	cdr3_nt
TRBV7-2	TRBJ2-3	TRBD2	.	CASSRTSGILNTQYF	TGTGCCAGCAGCCGAACTAGCGGGATTTTAAATACGCAGTATTTT
TRBV20-1	TRBJ2-7	.	.	CSARGGGIYAYEQYF	TGCAGTGCTAGAGGCGGAGGGATATACGCCTACGAGCAGTACTTC
TRBV3-1	TRBJ2-5	TRBD1	.	CASSQPGLGTGEETQYF	TGTGCCAGCAGCCAGCCTGGGTTGGGGACAGGGGAAGAGACCCAGTACTTC
TRBV20-1	TRBJ1-4	.	.	CSARRGEKLFF	TGCAGTGCCCGAAGGGGTGAAAAACTGTTTTTT
TRBV5-5	TRBJ2-1	.	.	CASSPGVAEQFF	TGTGCCAGCAGCCCCGGGGTAGCGGAGCAGTTCTTC
TRBV25-1	TRBJ1-6	.	many	CASKGRGGANSPLHF	TGTGCCAGCAAAGGTCGAGGGGGGGCTAATTCACCCCTCCACTTT
TRBV7-3	TRBJ1-5	.	few	CASSQTQGQPQHF	TGTGCCAGCAGCCAAACCCAGGGTCAGCCCCAGCATTTT
TRBV5-1	TRBJ2-1	.	.	CASSPKNASRNEQFF	TGCGCCAGCAGCCCTAAAAACGCTAGTCGCAATGAGCAGTTCTTC
TRBV6-6	TRBJ1-6	.	few	CASSPPQGNSPLHF	TGTGCCAGCAGCCCCCCGCAGGGGAATTCACCCCTCCACTTT
TRBV7-8	TRBJ2-7	TRBD2	.	CASNNYSERLAGFVYEQYF	TGTGCCAGCAACAATTACTCAGAGAGACTAGCGGGATTTGTGTACGAGCAGTACTTC
TRBV10-3	TRBJ1-1	.	few	CATNDPGGAKTEAFF	TGTGCCACAAACGACCCGGGGGGGGCTAAGACTGAAGCTTTCTTT
TRBV2	TRBJ2-3	.	few	CASSENRDTQYF	TGTGCCAGCAGTGAAAATAGGGATACGCAGTATTTT
TRBV5-1	TRBJ2-3	.	.	CASSRTTRGATDTQYF	TGCGCCAGCAGCAGGACAACTAGAGGTGCTACAGATACGCAGTATTTT
TRBV7-2	TRBJ2-7	.	few	CASSRDVPYEQYF	TGTGCCAGCAGCCGGGACGTACCCTACGAGCAGTACTTC
TRBV20-1	TRBJ2-3	TRBD1	few	CSAPPGGVGTQYF	TGCAGTGCCCCCCCAGGGGGAGTTGGCACGCAGTATTTT
TRBV12-3/TRBV12-4	TRBJ2-3	.	few	CASSLGRNTQYF	TGTGCCAGCAGCTTAGGGAGGAATACGCAGTATTTT
TRBV7-9	TRBJ1-2	TRBD1	.	CASSLVVEGASYGYTF	TGTGCCAGCAGCTTAGTCGTCGAGGGGGCCTCCTATGGCTACACCTTC
TRBV29-1	TRBJ1-1	.	few	CSVEGGDTEAFF	TGCAGCGTGGAGGGGGGTGACACTGAAGCTTTCTTT
TRBV29-1	TRBJ1-2	.	.	CSVERSGVGSYGYTF	TGCAGCGTTGAAAGGTCGGGGGTAGGTAGCTATGGCTACACCTTC
TRBV3-1	TRBJ1-2	.	.	CASSQGQAYGSYTF	TGTGCCAGCAGCCAGGGGCAGGCCTATGGAAGCTACACCTTC
TRBV4-3	TRBJ2-7	.	.	CASSQHHGAPGYEQYF	TGCGCCAGCAGCCAACATCATGGTGCCCCGGGATACGAGCAGTACTTC
TRBV12-3/TRBV12-4	TRBJ2-7	.	.	CASSFSRGDSSYEQYF	TGTGCCAGCAGTTTCTCAAGGGGGGACTCCTCCTACGAGCAGTACTTC
TRBV9	TRBJ2-3	TRBD1	.	CASSVSGGQATDTQYF	TGTGCCAGCAGCGTATCTGGTGGACAGGCCACAGATACGCAGTATTTT
TRBV6-6	TRBJ1-1	.	.	CATGRPNTEAFF	TGTGCCACGGGACGGCCGAACACTGAAGCTTTCTTT
TRBV5-1	TRBJ1-4	TRBD1	.	CASSFQPGQNEKLFF	TGCGCCAGCAGCTTCCAGCCGGGACAGAATGAAAAACTGTTTTTT
TRBV30	TRBJ2-7	.	.	CAGSAYSEQYF	TGTGCCGGGAGTGCATACTCCGAGCAGTACTTC
TRBV29-1	TRBJ2-2	.	.	CSVGGRVANTGELFF	TGCAGCGTTGGGGGTCGGGTAGCGAACACCGGGGAGCTGTTTTTT
TRBV28	TRBJ2-5	TRBD1	.	CASSLSGTVVGEQYF	TGTGCCAGCAGTTTATCCGGGACAGTCGTTGGAGAGCAGTACTTC
TRBV5-1	TRBJ2-7	TRBD1	.	CASSLHPDRACEQYF	TGCGCCAGCAGCTTGCATCCTGACAGGGCTTGCGAGCAGTACTTC
TRBV9	TRBJ2-7	TRBD1	few	CASSPHRGPYEQYF	TGTGCCAGCAGCCCCCACAGGGGGCCCTACGAGCAGTACTTC
TRBV7-2	TRBJ2-7	TRBD1	.	CASSLGSGQRGYEQYF	TGTGCCAGCAGCTTAGGGTCGGGACAGAGAGGCTACGAGCAGTACTTC
TRBV4-3	TRBJ2-1	.	few	CASSPRTYNEQFF	TGCGCCAGCAGCCCAAGAACGTACAATGAGCAGTTCTTC
TRBV5-1	TRBJ2-1	TRBD1	few	CASGQGQGSYNEQFF	TGCGCCAGCGGCCAGGGACAGGGATCCTACAATGAGCAGTTCTTC
TRBV20-1	TRBJ2-7	.	.	CSASPPGLRGREQYF	TGCAGTGCTAGCCCCCCCGGGCTAAGAGGGAGGGAGCAGTACTTC
TRBV12-3/TRBV12-4	TRBJ2-1	.	few	CASSRLSSYNEQFF	TGTGCCAGCAGTCGGTTGAGCTCCTACAATGAGCAGTTCTTC
TRBV2	TRBJ2-7	TRBD2	.	CASSEWTSGYNEQYF	TGTGCCAGCAGTGAATGGACTAGCGGCTACAATGAGCAGTACTTC
TRBV28	TRBJ2-7	TRBD1	.	CASIRAGTGAAEQYF	TGTGCCAGCATTAGAGCTGGGACAGGGGCGGCCGAGCAGTACTTC
TRBV2	TRBJ2-1	.	.	CASSEARTYNEQFF	TGTGCCAGCAGTGAAGCGCGGACCTACAATGAGCAGTTCTTC
TRBV29-1	TRBJ2-7	.	.	CSVVRGTDEQYF	TGCAGCGTCGTCAGGGGTACCGACGAGCAGTACTTC
TRBV20-1	TRBJ1-4	.	once	CSARDRPRVNEKLFF	TGCAGTGCCAGAGATCGGCCCAGAGTTAATGAAAAACTGTTTTTT
TRBV20-1	TRBJ2-3	TRBD2	few	CSASASGLADASTDTQYF	TGCAGTGCTAGCGCCTCGGGACTAGCGGATGCTAGCACAGATACGCAGTATTTT
TRBV11-2	TRBJ2-7	TRBD2	.	CASSFQRGGAIYEQYF	TGCGCCAGCAGCTTCCAACGGGGGGGGGCGATCTACGAGCAGTACTTC
TRBV14	TRBJ2-1	.	.	CASSQKRGLFDEQFF	TGTGCCAGCAGCCAGAAAAGAGGGCTCTTCGATGAGCAGTTCTTC
TRBV2	TRBJ2-7	.	.	CASSSTSTAREQYF	TGTGCCAGCAGTTCAACTAGCACCGCTAGGGAGCAGTACTTC
TRBV29-1	TRBJ2-1	.	.	CSVVSEASEQFF	TGCAGCGTTGTCTCAGAGGCTTCTGAGCAGTTCTTC